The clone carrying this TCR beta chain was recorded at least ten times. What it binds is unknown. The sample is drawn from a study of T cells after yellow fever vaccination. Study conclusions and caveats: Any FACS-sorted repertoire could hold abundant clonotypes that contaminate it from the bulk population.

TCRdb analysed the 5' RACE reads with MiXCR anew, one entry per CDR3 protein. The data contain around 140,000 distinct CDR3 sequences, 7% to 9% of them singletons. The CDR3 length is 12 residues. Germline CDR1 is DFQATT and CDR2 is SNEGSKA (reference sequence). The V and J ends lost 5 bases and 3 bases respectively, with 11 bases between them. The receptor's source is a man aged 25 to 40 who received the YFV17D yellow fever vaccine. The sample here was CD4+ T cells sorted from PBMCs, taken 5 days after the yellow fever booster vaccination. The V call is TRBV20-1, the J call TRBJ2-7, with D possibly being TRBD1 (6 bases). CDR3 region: CSASRDNYEQYF. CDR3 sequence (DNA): TGCAGTGCTTCCCGGGACAACTACGAGCAGTACTTC.